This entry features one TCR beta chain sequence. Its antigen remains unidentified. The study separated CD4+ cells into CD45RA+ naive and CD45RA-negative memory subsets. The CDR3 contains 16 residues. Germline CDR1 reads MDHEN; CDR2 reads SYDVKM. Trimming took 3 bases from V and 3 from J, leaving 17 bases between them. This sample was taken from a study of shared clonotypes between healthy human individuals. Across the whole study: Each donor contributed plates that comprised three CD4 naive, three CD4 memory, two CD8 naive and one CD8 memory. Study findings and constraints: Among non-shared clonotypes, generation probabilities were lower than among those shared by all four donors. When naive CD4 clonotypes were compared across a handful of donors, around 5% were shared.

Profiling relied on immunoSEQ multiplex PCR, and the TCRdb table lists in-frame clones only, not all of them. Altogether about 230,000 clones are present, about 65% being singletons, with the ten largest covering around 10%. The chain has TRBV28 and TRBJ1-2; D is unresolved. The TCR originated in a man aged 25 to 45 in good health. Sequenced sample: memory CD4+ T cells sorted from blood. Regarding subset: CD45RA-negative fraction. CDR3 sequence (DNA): TGTGCCAGCAGTTTCGGTTTGAGACGAGGCTACTATGGCTACACCTTC. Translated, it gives CASSFGLRRGYYGYTF.